These 28 T cell receptor beta chains originate from one sample sequenced in a study of shared clonotypes between healthy human individuals. The method was immunoSEQ multiplex PCR; TCRdb's version includes in-frame clones alone and lacks a portion of them. The sample has some 1,900,000 clones, 85% to 95% seen once; the top ten hold 0.9% to 1.5%. CD8 cells regarded as naive lacked CD45RO, were positively chosen for CCR7, and omitted terminally differentiated effector memory CD45RA+ cells. Sample: naive CD8+ T cells sorted from blood. These receptors originate from a man younger than 30 in good health.

V gene TRBV7-9 combines with J gene TRBJ1-2; unclear D gene. Deletions cut 0 bases from V and 4 bases from J, with 9 bases between. Germline loops: CDR1 SEHNR, CDR2 FQNEAQ (reference sequence). This CDR3 spans 14 amino acids. CDR3 sequence reads: CASSLATAVYGYTF. DNA for the CDR3: TGTGCCAGCAGCTTAGCGACGGCGGTCTATGGCTACACCTTC.

The genes are TRBV7-9 and TRBJ2-7; D is perhaps TRBD2 (6 bases). The ends were cut back, 0 bases at V and 3 bases at J, with 12 bases in the middle. CDR1 and CDR2 from the germline V gene are SEHNR and FQNEAQ (reference sequence). The CDR3 length is 15 residues. The DNA for the CDR3 is TGTGCCAGCAGCTTAGCGCTCGGAGGGATCTACGAGCAGTACTTC. This encodes CASSLALGGIYEQYF.

CDR3 nucleotides: TGTGCCCCCCCGGAAACCCCGGGAGACAACGAGCAGTACTTC. Translating it yields CAPPETPGDNEQYF. J is TRBJ2-7 and V is TRBV27; the D gene is possibly TRBD2 (6 bases). The germline CDR1 and CDR2 sequences are MNHEY and SMNVEV (reference sequence). This CDR3 contains 14 residues. Trimming pared 11 bases from V and 5 bases from J, leaving 22 bases between.

This chain connects TRBV5-8 to TRBJ2-3, with TRBD2 matching 8 bases. The CDR3 extends over 16 amino acids. CDR1 is SGHTS and CDR2 is YDEGEE in the germline V gene. J lost 5 bases, V lost 0 bases, and 8 bases had no gene match. CDR3 coding DNA: TGTGCCAGCAGCTTGGGAGCGGGGGCGCACGAAGATACGCAGTATTTT. Amino acid sequence: CASSLGAGAHEDTQYF.

The genes are TRBV7-8 and TRBJ2-7, with TRBD1 matching over 9 bases. Germline loops: CDR1 SGHVS, CDR2 FQNEAQ. V trimming: 1 base; J trimming: 4 bases; junction bases outside the gene matches: 8. This CDR3 is 16 amino acids long. The CDR3 here is CASSLGRGTGNYEQYF. The CDR3 nucleotides are TGTGCCAGCAGCTTAGGTAGGGGGACAGGGAATTACGAGCAGTACTTC.

As to this clone: The same CDR3 is also encoded by other DNA sequences in this sample. The chain has TRBV7-6 and TRBJ2-7; D remains unclear. CDR1 SGHVS and CDR2 FNYEAQ come from the germline V gene. V was trimmed by 0 bases and J by 3 bases, leaving 6 bases between them. The CDR3 extends over 13 amino acids. CDR3 sequence reads: CASSLAASYEQYF. The CDR3 bases are TGTGCCAGCAGCTTAGCGGCCAGCTACGAGCAGTACTTC.

CDR3 DNA sequence: TGTGCCAGCAGTTTTAGGCCCGGGGGCAATGAGCAGTTCTTC. Residues: CASSFRPGGNEQFF. The chain is built from TRBV28 and TRBJ2-1; D may be TRBD2 (6 bases). The germline gives CDR1 MDHEN, CDR2 SYDVKM. The CDR3 loop spans 14 amino acids. The germline V and J ends were trimmed by 3 bases and 6 bases, with 12 bases remaining between them.

V gene TRBV9 combines with J gene TRBJ1-1; D is possibly TRBD1 (5 bases). With 6 bases removed from V and 5 bases from J, the gap between germline ends came to 14 bases. Per the germline V gene, CDR1 is SGDLS and CDR2 is YYNGEE. The length of the CDR3 is 13 residues. CDR3 loop: CASNQGVGTEAFF. The CDR3 nucleotides read TGTGCCAGCAACCAGGGAGTGGGGACTGAAGCTTTCTTT.

CDR3 residues: CASSQRDGGSYEQYF. The CDR3 nucleotides are TGCGCCAGCAGCCAAAGGGACGGGGGTTCCTACGAGCAGTACTTC. This sequence joins TRBV4-1 and TRBJ2-7; D perhaps matches TRBD2 (6 bases). Looked up from germline, CDR1 is MGHRA and CDR2 is YSYEKL. This CDR3 comprises 15 residues. V dropped 2 bases and J dropped 1 base, with 12 bases sitting between them.

V gene TRBV13 combines with J gene TRBJ2-1, with 8 bases aligning to TRBD1. Germline CDR1 is PRHDT and CDR2 is FYEKMQ (reference sequence). This CDR3 contains 15 residues. The V and J ends lost 2 bases and 2 bases, in that order; junction bases with no gene match: 2. The chain's CDR3 is CASSLYRGAYNEQFF. The CDR3 nucleotides are TGTGCCAGCAGCTTATACAGGGGGGCCTACAATGAGCAGTTCTTC.

The rearrangement joins TRBV29-1 to TRBJ2-7; a weak D match, TRBD1 (5 bases). The V end lost 7 bases, the J end lost 2 bases, and 12 bases lay between the germline ends. CDR3 size: 12 residues. The germline gives CDR1 SQVTM, CDR2 ANQGSEA. The CDR3, as DNA: TGCAGCGCAGCCCCAGGGCCCTACGAGCAGTACTTC. Translated, it gives CSAAPGPYEQYF.

The chain combines TRBV5-8 with TRBJ2-1; D is ambiguous. This CDR3 is built from 10 residues. V dropped 9 bases and J dropped 5 bases, with 6 bases sitting between them. Looked up from germline, CDR1 is SGHTS and CDR2 is YDEGEE. CDR3 sequence (DNA): TGTGCCACCACGGACAATGAGCAGTTCTTC. This codes for CATTDNEQFF.

In DNA, the CDR3 is TGCGCCAGCAGCTTGGTTAGCGGGGAAAACAATGAGCAGTTCTTC. It translates to CASSLVSGENNEQFF. V usage is TRBV5-1 and J usage is TRBJ2-1; 8 nucleotides agree with TRBD2. CDR1 is SGHRS, CDR2 YFSETQ, per germline. The length of the CDR3 is 15 residues. Germline trimming cut 0 bases from V and 5 bases from J; bases unmatched to any gene: 4.

This chain links TRBV4-1 with TRBJ2-1; the D is unclear. The CDR3 spans 16 residues. In germline, CDR1 is MGHRA, CDR2 YSYEKL. V was trimmed by 0 bases and J by 0 bases, leaving 9 bases between them. CDR3 sequence reads: CASSQDMANSYNEQFF. In DNA form, the CDR3 reads TGCGCCAGCAGCCAAGATATGGCTAACTCCTACAATGAGCAGTTCTTC.

The chain employs TRBV4-1 and TRBJ2-5, with TRBD2 identical over 12 bases. The V gene end was trimmed by 0 bases and the J gene end by 3 bases; junction bases not matched to a gene: 5. CDR1 and CDR2 from the germline V gene are MGHRA and YSYEKL. This CDR3 region has 17 residues. The CDR3 spells CASSQERLAGAEETQYF. The CDR3 DNA sequence: TGCGCCAGCAGCCAAGAAAGACTAGCGGGAGCAGAAGAGACCCAGTACTTC.

The table lists this clone with a count of one. The chain employs TRBV5-1 and TRBJ2-7, with TRBD2 matching 7 bases. Germline V CDR1 and CDR2: SGHRS, YFSETQ. This CDR3 has 13 residues. The V and J ends lost 5 bases and 3 bases, in that order; junction bases with no gene match: 5. The CDR3 is CASSGGRDYEQYF. CDR3 in DNA: TGCGCCAGCAGTGGCGGGAGAGACTACGAGCAGTACTTC.

V gene TRBV28 combines with J gene TRBJ2-5; 10 nucleotides match TRBD2. Germline V gene sequence: CDR1 MDHEN, CDR2 SYDVKM. CDR3 length: 16 residues. Germline trimming cut 2 bases from V and 3 bases from J; bases unmatched to any gene: 6. For the CDR3, the DNA is TGTGCCAGCAGTTTACCAGCGGGGGGGCCTGAAGAGACCCAGTACTTC. Translating gives CASSLPAGGPEETQYF.

This sequence joins TRBV11-2 and TRBJ2-7; D ambiguous. Germline lookup yields CDR1 SGHAT and CDR2 FQNNGV. This CDR3 has 13 residues. Trimming pared 2 bases from V and 6 bases from J, leaving 11 bases between. CDR3 DNA sequence: TGTGCCAGCAGCTTATCGTCTGGTTCCGAGCAGTACTTC. It codes for CASSLSSGSEQYF.

This chain links TRBV4-1 with TRBJ1-4, with 8 bases identical to TRBD1. V lost 1 base and J lost 8; bases outside the gene matches: 12. The CDR3 extends over 17 amino acids. Germline V gene sequence: CDR1 MGHRA, CDR2 YSYEKL. As DNA, the CDR3 is TGCGCCAGCAGCCAAGCGAAGGCGGACAGGGCGGGCGAAAAACTGTTTTTT. Translating gives CASSQAKADRAGEKLFF.

This clone was seen a single time. The rearrangement links TRBV27 to TRBJ2-7; 8 nucleotides line up with TRBD1. The CDR3 runs to 17 residues. The J segment lost 0 bases and the V segment lost 5 bases, leaving 12 bases of the junction unmatched. Looked up from germline, CDR1 is MNHEY and CDR2 is SMNVEV (reference sequence). The CDR3 region is CASSPSPGQESSYEQYF. DNA for the CDR3: TGTGCCAGCAGTCCAAGCCCGGGACAGGAGAGCTCCTACGAGCAGTACTTC.

The V gene is TRBV7-6, the J gene TRBJ1-1; 10 bases are a match to TRBD1. The germline V gene encodes CDR1 SGHVS and CDR2 FNYEAQ. With 5 bases clipped from V and 4 bases from J, the junction kept 4 bases outside the gene matches. The CDR3 is 14 amino acids. The CDR3 DNA sequence: TGTGCCAGCAGCCGGGGGACAGGGGTCACTGAAGCTTTCTTT. Its translation: CASSRGTGVTEAFF.

Only one count was recorded for this clone. The rearrangement links TRBV7-9 to TRBJ1-1, with 9 bases matching TRBD1. The V segment lost 3 bases and the J segment 1 base; nucleotides outside the gene matches: 9. This CDR3 is 17 amino acids long. CDR1 and CDR2 from the germline V gene are SEHNR and FQNEAQ (reference sequence). CDR3 DNA sequence: TGTGCCAGCAGCTTGGACTGGACAGGGGAGTGGAACACTGAAGCTTTCTTT. This gives the protein CASSLDWTGEWNTEAFF.

The genes are TRBV9 and TRBJ2-2, with 11 bases that match TRBD2. Germline V gene sequence: CDR1 SGDLS, CDR2 YYNGEE. The junction had 5 bases not matched to a gene; V was cut back by 1 base and J by 0 bases. This CDR3 is built from 18 residues. The CDR3 DNA is TGTGCCAGCAGCGTATCCGGGACTAGCGGATCGAACACCGGGGAGCTGTTTTTT. This sequence encodes CASSVSGTSGSNTGELFF.

The genes are TRBV6-6 and TRBJ2-1; 8 nucleotides agree with TRBD2. This CDR3 is 15 amino acids long. After removal of 6 bases from V and 0 bases from J, the junction contained 4 bases not matched to a gene. CDR1 is MNHNY and CDR2 is SVGAGI in the germline V gene (reference sequence). CDR3 region: CASRRLANSYNEQFF. CDR3 DNA sequence: TGTGCCAGCAGGAGACTAGCGAACTCCTACAATGAGCAGTTCTTC.

The rearrangement joins TRBV27 to TRBJ2-5; no firm D call. Trimming stripped 2 bases from V and 2 bases from J, with 9 bases between. CDR1 MNHEY and CDR2 SMNVEV come from the germline V gene (reference sequence). CDR3 length equals 14 residues. Here the CDR3 DNA reads TGTGCCAGCAGTTTAGACGATGTACAAGAGACCCAGTACTTC. This translates into CASSLDDVQETQYF.

The chain joins TRBV5-3 to TRBJ2-1; a weak D match, TRBD2 (5 bases). TRBV5-3 is annotated as an ORF whose role is uncertain. This CDR3 is built from 16 residues. Between the trimmed V and J ends, which lost 4 bases and 4 bases, there was a span of 18 bases. CDR3 sequence (DNA): TGTGCCAGAAGCCCTCAATTTAGGACGGGATACAATGAGCAGTTCTTC. It translates to CARSPQFRTGYNEQFF.

V usage is TRBV27 and J usage is TRBJ2-7; D perhaps matches TRBD2 (5 bases). CDR1 is MNHEY, CDR2 SMNVEV, per germline (reference sequence). The CDR3 is made up of 15 amino acids. V was pared by 0 bases and J by 1 base, with 10 bases between. CDR3 sequence: CASSLSTDSSYEQYF. The CDR3 DNA reads as TGTGCCAGCAGTTTATCCACGGACTCTTCCTACGAGCAGTACTTC.

V usage is TRBV7-9 and J usage is TRBJ2-2; D is perhaps TRBD1 or TRBD2 (6 bases each). Trimming removed 5 bases from V and 1 base from J, with 11 bases in between. Germline V gives CDR1 SEHNR, CDR2 FQNEAQ (reference sequence). This CDR3 has 15 residues. The chain's CDR3 is CASSPRGVNTGELFF. For the CDR3, the DNA is TGTGCCAGCAGCCCGAGGGGGGTGAACACCGGGGAGCTGTTTTTT.